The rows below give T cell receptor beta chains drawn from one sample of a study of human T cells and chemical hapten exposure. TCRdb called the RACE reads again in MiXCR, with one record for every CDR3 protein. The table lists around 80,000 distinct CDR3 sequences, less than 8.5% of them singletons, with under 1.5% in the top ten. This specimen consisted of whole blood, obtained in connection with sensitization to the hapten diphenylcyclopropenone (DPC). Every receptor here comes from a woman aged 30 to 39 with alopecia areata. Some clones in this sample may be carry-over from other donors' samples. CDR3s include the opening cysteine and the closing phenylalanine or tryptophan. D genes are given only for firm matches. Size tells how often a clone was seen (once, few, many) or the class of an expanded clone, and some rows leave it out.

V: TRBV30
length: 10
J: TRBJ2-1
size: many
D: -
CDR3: CAWSLGEQFF
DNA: TGTGCCTGGAGTTTGGGTGAGCAGTTCTTC

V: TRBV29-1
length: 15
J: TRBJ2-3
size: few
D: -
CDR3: CSVELGLGVTDTQYF
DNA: TGCAGCGTTGAATTGGGACTGGGGGTCACAGATACGCAGTATTTT

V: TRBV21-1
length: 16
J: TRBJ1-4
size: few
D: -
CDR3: CASVRDRVRGSEKLFF
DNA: TGTGCCAGCGTGCGGGACAGGGTGCGGGGGAGTGAAAAACTGTTTTTT

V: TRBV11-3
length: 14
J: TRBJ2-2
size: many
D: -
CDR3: CASSRQGSVGELFF
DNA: TGTGCCAGCAGTCGGCAGGGTTCGGTCGGGGAGCTGTTTTTT

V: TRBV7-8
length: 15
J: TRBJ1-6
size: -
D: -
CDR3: CASSLSDATNSPLHF
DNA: TGTGCCAGCAGTTTATCGGATGCTACTAATTCACCCCTCCACTTT

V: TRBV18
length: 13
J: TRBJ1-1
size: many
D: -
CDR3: CASSPPQNTEAFF
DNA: TGTGCCAGCTCACCACCTCAGAACACTGAAGCTTTCTTT

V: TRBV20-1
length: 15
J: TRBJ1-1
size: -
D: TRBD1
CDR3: CSAAPGQGGNTEAFF
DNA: TGCAGTGCCGCCCCGGGACAGGGAGGGAACACTGAAGCTTTCTTT

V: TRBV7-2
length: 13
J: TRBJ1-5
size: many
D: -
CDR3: CASSLDSPGHQHF
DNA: TGTGCCAGCAGCTTAGACAGCCCAGGGCACCAGCATTTT

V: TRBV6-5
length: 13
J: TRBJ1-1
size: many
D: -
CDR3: CASSRVPNTEAFF
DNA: TGTGCCAGCAGCCGCGTCCCGAACACTGAAGCTTTCTTT

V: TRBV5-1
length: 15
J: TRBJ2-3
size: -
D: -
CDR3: CASSLVAGITDTQYF
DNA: TGCGCCAGCAGCTTGGTGGCAGGGATCACAGATACGCAGTATTTT

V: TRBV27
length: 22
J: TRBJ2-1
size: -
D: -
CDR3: CASSLSRRPGQSGGVGYNEQFF
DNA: TGTGCCAGCAGTTTATCGAGGCGACCGGGACAGTCAGGGGGGGTTGGCTACAATGAGCAGTTCTTC

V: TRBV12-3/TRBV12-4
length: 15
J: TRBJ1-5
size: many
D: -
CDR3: CASSLKWTAYQPQHF
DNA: TGTGCCAGCAGTTTAAAATGGACAGCATATCAGCCCCAGCATTTT

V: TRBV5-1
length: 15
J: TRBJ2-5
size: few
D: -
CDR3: CASSEKPPPQETQYF
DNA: TGCGCCAGCAGCGAAAAACCCCCACCCCAAGAGACCCAGTACTTC

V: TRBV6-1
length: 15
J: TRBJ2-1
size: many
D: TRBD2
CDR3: CASSDRTSYFNEQFF
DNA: TGTGCCAGCAGTGATCGGACTAGCTATTTCAATGAGCAGTTCTTC

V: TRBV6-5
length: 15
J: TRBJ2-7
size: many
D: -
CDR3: CASSYSAAAGPEQYF
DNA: TGTGCCAGCAGTTACTCAGCAGCGGCCGGTCCCGAGCAGTACTTC

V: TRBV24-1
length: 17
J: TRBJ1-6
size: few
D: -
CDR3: CATRPALPHSYNSPLHF
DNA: TGTGCCACCCGACCGGCCTTACCCCACTCCTATAATTCACCCCTCCACTTT

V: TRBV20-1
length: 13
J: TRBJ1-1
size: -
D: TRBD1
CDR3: CSARDRGQVKAFF
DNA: TGCAGTGCTAGAGACAGGGGGCAGGTGAAAGCTTTCTTT

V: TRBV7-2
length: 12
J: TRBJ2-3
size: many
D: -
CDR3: CASSPSRDTQYF
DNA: TGTGCCAGCAGCCCGAGCCGGGATACGCAGTATTTT

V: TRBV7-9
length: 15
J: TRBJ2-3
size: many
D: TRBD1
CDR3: CASSLTGASTDTQYF
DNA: TGTGCCAGCAGCCTCACAGGGGCTAGCACAGATACGCAGTATTTT

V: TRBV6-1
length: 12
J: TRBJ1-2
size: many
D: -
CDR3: CASSVYNYGYTF
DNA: TGTGCCAGCAGTGTCTATAACTATGGCTACACCTTC

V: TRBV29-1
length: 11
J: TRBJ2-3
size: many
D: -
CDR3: CSVFGFNTQYF
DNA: TGCAGCGTTTTTGGGTTCAATACGCAGTATTTT

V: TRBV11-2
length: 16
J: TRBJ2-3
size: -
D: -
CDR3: CASSLGIGGPTDTQYF
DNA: TGTGCCAGCAGCTTAGGTATAGGGGGTCCCACAGATACGCAGTATTTT

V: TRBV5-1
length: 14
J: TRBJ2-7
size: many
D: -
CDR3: CASSIRSGIYEQYF
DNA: TGCGCCAGCAGCATTCGAAGCGGCATCTACGAGCAGTACTTC

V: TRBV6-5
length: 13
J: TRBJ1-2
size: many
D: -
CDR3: CASSYRTDYGYTF
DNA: TGTGCCAGCAGTTACCGGACAGACTATGGCTACACCTTC